The 29 T cell receptor beta chains below come from one sample, sequenced in a study of post-analysis software for immune sequencing data. The study's findings and limits: Relative to controls, patients had a few TRBV segments at higher frequency, with TRBV5-6, TRBV5-1 and TRBV20-1 among these.

The authors incorporated unique molecular identifiers into the TCR beta cDNA libraries. TCRdb redid the calling of the PCR reads with MiXCR, one entry per CDR3 protein. The sample has hundreds of thousands of distinct CDR3 sequences, roughly 27% seen once. For these receptors, no antigen is known. What was sequenced was blood. These receptors all come from a girl aged 5-17 years with multiple sclerosis.

The chain employs TRBV29-1 and TRBJ1-5; no clear D. The CDR3 length is 12 residues. The germline CDR1 and CDR2 sequences are SQVTM and ANQGSEA. Trimming left V 6 bases short and J 3 bases short, with 9 bases between. The DNA of the CDR3 is TGCAGCGTAGGTTCGACCAATCAGCCCCAGCATTTT. Its translation: CSVGSTNQPQHF.

This clonotype turned up a few times. The CDR3 coding sequence is TGCAGCGTTACACGGCAGTACTCCTACGAGCAGTACTTC. Its translation is CSVTRQYSYEQYF. The gene calls are TRBV29-1 and TRBJ2-7; D not certain. V was pared by 5 bases and J by 0 bases, with 11 bases between. The CDR3 extends over 13 amino acids. Per the germline V gene, CDR1 is SQVTM and CDR2 is ANQGSEA.

J is TRBJ2-5 and V is TRBV14; 8 bases match TRBD2. The CDR3 is made up of 15 amino acids. V lost 0 bases and J lost 11; bases outside the gene matches: 11. Germline V gene data show CDR1 as SGHDN and CDR2 as FVKESK. CDR3 nucleotides: TGTGCCAGCAGCCAAGACGGCGGGAGGCCTAATGAGCAGTACTTC. Its protein product is CASSQDGGRPNEQYF.

This clonotype was counted between two and nine times. The chain links TRBV27 to TRBJ1-2; D not resolved. Germline V gives CDR1 MNHEY, CDR2 SMNVEV (reference sequence). With 2 bases removed from V and 5 bases from J, the gap between germline ends came to 12 bases. The CDR3 spans 14 residues. Written as DNA, the CDR3 is TGTGCCAGCAGTTTAAGTGGGCTTACTTATGGCTACACCTTC. This translates into CASSLSGLTYGYTF.

This clonotype was counted only a few times. CDR3 coding DNA: TGTGCCAGCAGCTCGTTAGCGGGAGCCTTCACAGATACGCAGTATTTT. This codes for CASSSLAGAFTDTQYF. V gene TRBV7-2 combines with J gene TRBJ2-3; 9 bases line up with TRBD2. The CDR3 covers 16 residues. With V trimmed by 4 bases and J by 2 bases, 7 bases remained unmatched. CDR1 and CDR2 (germline): SGHTA, FQGNSA.

This chain links TRBV11-2 with TRBJ2-7; tentatively, D is TRBD1 (5 bases). CDR3 size: 14 residues. The V gene lost 5 bases and the J gene lost 2 bases, with 13 bases spanning the gap. The germline V gene has CDR1 SGHAT and CDR2 FQNNGV. CDR3 amino acids: CASSPRQRPYEQYF. The CDR3 DNA sequence: TGTGCCAGCAGCCCCCGACAGCGACCCTACGAGCAGTACTTC.

Here the CDR3 reads CSARTGLAGNEQFF. The CDR3 bases are TGCAGTGCCAGAACGGGACTAGCGGGTAATGAGCAGTTCTTC. The genes are TRBV20-1 and TRBJ2-1; 12 nucleotides align to TRBD2. J gave up 7 bases and V 6 bases, and 7 bases lay outside the gene matches. The CDR3 is 14 amino acids. The germline CDR1 and CDR2 sequences are DFQATT and SNEGSKA (reference sequence).

Details on this clonotype: The final CDR3 position lacks the conserved phenylalanine or tryptophan, pointing to a likely read error. V gene TRBV6-5 combines with J gene TRBJ2-2; 9 bases fit TRBD1. Germline V lookup: CDR1 MNHEY, CDR2 SVGAGI. The CDR3 has 15 residues. J lost 3 bases, V lost 8 bases, and 7 bases had no gene match. CDR3 sequence (DNA): TGTGCCAGCCAAAAAGGGGACAGGGACACCGGGGAGCTGTTTCTT. As protein: CASQKGDRDTGELFL.

This rearrangement joins TRBV12-3 or TRBV12-4 to TRBJ2-3; 12 bases agree with TRBD2. CDR3 size: 18 residues. V was clipped by 6 bases and J by 0 bases; unmatched bases: 10. CDR3 protein: CASSQNLAGGPSTDTQYF. In nucleotides, the CDR3 is TGTGCCAGCAGCCAAAACCTAGCGGGAGGGCCTAGCACAGATACGCAGTATTTT.

V is TRBV12-3 or TRBV12-4 and J is TRBJ1-5, with D hard to call. V gave up 3 bases and J gave up 2 bases, with 14 bases separating them. The CDR3 spans 16 residues. The CDR3: CASSFGRQRGNQPQHF. The CDR3 region has the DNA TGTGCCAGCAGTTTTGGTCGGCAGAGGGGCAATCAGCCCCAGCATTTT.

About this clonotype itself: At one end the junction does not follow the germline gene, possibly because of a read error. This chain uses TRBV7-2 with TRBJ2-3, with a weak D call TRBD2 (6 bases). Per germline, CDR1 SGHTA and CDR2 FQGNSA. This CDR3 has 14 amino acids. As DNA, the CDR3 is TGTGCCGGCAGCTTATACGGGACTTCATCTACGCAGTATTTT. Translating gives CAGSLYGTSSTQYF.

In its sample, this clonotype was seen a few times. This chain uses TRBV20-1 with TRBJ2-5; the D gene is possibly TRBD2 (6 bases). The CDR3 is made up of 14 amino acids. CDR1 and CDR2 from the germline V gene are DFQATT and SNEGSKA (reference sequence). V lost 4 bases and J 7 bases, leaving 19 bases between the germline ends. DNA for the CDR3: TGCAGTGCTACCGCGCGGGACTTCCGGCGGACCCAGTACTTC. This sequence encodes CSATARDFRRTQYF.

This clonotype was picked up a small number of times. This sequence joins TRBV12-3 or TRBV12-4 and TRBJ2-5; the D gene is possibly TRBD2 (7 bases). Trimming removed 7 bases from V and 5 bases from J, with 20 bases in between. This CDR3 contains 15 residues. As DNA, the CDR3 is TGTGCCAGCAACTTGGGGGGGGGGCGACGTGAGACCCAGTACTTC. Amino acid sequence: CASNLGGGRRETQYF.

This clonotype turned up a few times. The chain employs TRBV9 and TRBJ2-3, with D perhaps TRBD1 or TRBD2 (5 bases each). CDR3 length: 16 amino acids. Germline V gives CDR1 SGDLS, CDR2 YYNGEE. V was shortened by 2 bases and J by 0 bases, with 13 bases between the two germline ends. DNA for the CDR3: TGTGCCAGCAGCGTCGACAGACTACTGAGCACAGATACGCAGTATTTT. Its translation: CASSVDRLLSTDTQYF. Based on the CDR3 plus reference TRBV9 and TRBJ2-3, the full variable domain is DSGVTQTPKHLITATGQRVTLRCSPRSGDLSVYWYQQSLDQGLQFLIQYYNGEERAKGNILERFSAQQFPDLHSELNLSSLELGDSALYFCASSVDRLLSTDTQYFGPGTRLTVL.

This sequence joins TRBV20-1 and TRBJ2-3; D not resolved. The CDR3 extends over 12 amino acids. The V end lost 6 bases, the J end lost 6 bases, and 13 bases lay between the germline ends. Per the germline V gene, CDR1 is DFQATT and CDR2 is SNEGSKA (reference sequence). The CDR3 protein is CSARNVGDTQYF. CDR3 bases: TGCAGTGCGCGAAATGTAGGCGATACGCAGTATTTT.

This clonotype appeared a few times. This chain uses TRBV20-1 with TRBJ2-3; D is perhaps TRBD1 (5 bases). The germline CDR1 and CDR2 sequences are DFQATT and SNEGSKA (reference sequence). The CDR3 extends over 13 amino acids. V lost 5 bases and J 1 base, leaving 10 bases between the germline ends. The CDR3 bases are TGCAGTGCTCCAGGGTACGGCACAGATACGCAGTATTTT. As protein: CSAPGYGTDTQYF.

This clonotype was counted a few times. CDR3 in DNA: TGTGCCAGCAGCTACCCAGGGTCTTGGGAAGAGACCCAGTACTTC. Residues: CASSYPGSWEETQYF. This rearrangement joins TRBV7-9 to TRBJ2-5, with D tentatively TRBD1 (5 bases). Germline CDR1 is SEHNR and CDR2 is FQNEAQ (reference sequence). V lost 4 bases to trimming and J lost 3 bases, with 15 bases between them. The CDR3 has 15 amino acids.

This clonotype turned up a few times. This chain links TRBV5-1 with TRBJ2-3; 9 bases fit TRBD1. J lost 4 bases, V lost 4 bases, and 10 bases had no gene match. This CDR3 region has 16 residues. The germline V gene encodes CDR1 SGHRS and CDR2 YFSETQ. DNA of the CDR3: TGCGCCAGCAGCATCGCCGGGACAGGGCAGGCAGATACGCAGTATTTT. Residues: CASSIAGTGQADTQYF.

The chain has TRBV7-2 and TRBJ2-3; TRBD2 agrees at 9 bases. The CDR3 runs 18 residues. V shed 5 bases and J 2 bases; nucleotides not matched to a gene: 14. Germline-derived CDR1 and CDR2 are SGHTA and FQGNSA. CDR3 coding DNA: TGTGCCAGCAGCCGCCAAGCCGGGGCGGGGGGGTTCACAGATACGCAGTATTTT. Translating it yields CASSRQAGAGGFTDTQYF.

The chain combines TRBV7-2 with TRBJ2-1, with 12 nucleotides matching TRBD2. Germline lookup yields CDR1 SGHTA and CDR2 FQGNSA. This CDR3 has 18 residues. V dropped 5 bases and J dropped 8; count of bases not matched to a gene: 16. CDR3: CASSLKKASGGAQYEQFF. The CDR3 DNA sequence: TGTGCCAGCAGCCTCAAGAAAGCTAGCGGGGGGGCTCAGTATGAGCAGTTCTTC.

The sample holds a few counts of this clonotype. The chain recombines TRBV7-6 with TRBJ1-4, with D tentatively TRBD1 (5 bases). CDR3 length: 15 amino acids. Germline-derived CDR1 and CDR2 are SGHVS and FNYEAQ. The V end lost 2 bases, the J end lost 0 bases, and 7 bases lay between the germline ends. In nucleotides, the CDR3 is TGTGCCAGCAGCTTACACAGGACAACTAATGAAAAACTGTTTTTT. It is translated as CASSLHRTTNEKLFF. Filled out from reference TRBV7-6 and TRBJ1-4, the complete variable domain reads GAGVSQSPRYKVTKRGQDVALRCDPISGHVSLYWYRQALGQGPEFLTYFNYEAQQDKSGLPNDRFSAERPEGSISTLTIQRTEQRDSAMYRCASSLHRTTNEKLFFGSGTQLSVL.

The chain recombines TRBV20-1 with TRBJ2-5; 8 nucleotides align to TRBD2. V lost 1 base and J lost 11; bases outside the gene matches: 12. The CDR3 spans 14 residues. The germline CDR1 and CDR2 sequences are DFQATT and SNEGSKA (reference sequence). The CDR3 here is CSARVPGGSNEQYF. The CDR3 DNA sequence: TGCAGTGCTAGAGTTCCGGGAGGGTCCAATGAGCAGTACTTC.

The V call is TRBV20-1, the J call TRBJ2-5; 14 nucleotides align to TRBD2. Trimming took 2 bases from V and 2 from J; bases not matched to a gene: 4. The CDR3 contains 16 residues. Germline V lookup: CDR1 DFQATT, CDR2 SNEGSKA (reference sequence). CDR3 coding DNA: TGCAGTGCTAGACCAGGACTAGCGGGAGGACAAGAGACCCAGTACTTC. It is translated as CSARPGLAGGQETQYF.

This clonotype has a count of ten or more. The rearrangement joins TRBV5-1 to TRBJ2-3; D is unresolved. The CDR3 covers 13 residues. Germline loops: CDR1 SGHRS, CDR2 YFSETQ. Trimming took off 4 bases at V and 4 bases at J, with 10 bases between the two ends. In DNA, the CDR3 is TGCGCCAGCAGCCCCTCTCTTCCAGATACGCAGTATTTT. This gives the protein CASSPSLPDTQYF.

V gene TRBV7-9 combines with J gene TRBJ1-1; TRBD1 aligns across 7 bases. CDR1 and CDR2 from the germline V gene are SEHNR and FQNEAQ (reference sequence). The CDR3 is 15 residues long. V lost 5 bases to trimming and J lost 0 bases; unmatched junction nucleotides: 6. CDR3 protein: CASSGGQNMNTEAFF. CDR3 sequence (DNA): TGTGCCAGCAGCGGGGGACAGAACATGAACACTGAAGCTTTCTTT.

To note about this clonotype: The conserved phenylalanine or tryptophan is not found at the CDR3 terminus, so this likely reflects a read error. The V call is TRBV29-1, the J call TRBJ1-2; D gene unclear. The V gene lost 3 bases and the J gene lost 6 bases, with 14 bases spanning the gap. This CDR3 comprises 13 residues. The germline gives CDR1 SQVTM, CDR2 ANQGSEA. In nucleotides, the CDR3 is TGCAGCGTTGACCTTGGTAGGGTGGATGGCTACACCGTC. This codes for CSVDLGRVDGYTV.

Comment on this clonotype: The junction differs from germline at one of its ends, possibly a read error. The chain recombines TRBV7-2 with TRBJ2-1; D might be TRBD1 (5 bases). The CDR3 totals 17 residues. Germline CDR1 is SGHTA and CDR2 is FQGNSA. In DNA form, the CDR3 reads TGTGTCAGCAGCTTAGAACACAGGTTTAGCTCCTACAATGAGCAGTTCTTC. It is translated as CVSSLEHRFSSYNEQFF.

This chain uses TRBV19 with TRBJ2-5, with a possible D match to TRBD2 (5 bases). CDR1 and CDR2 from the germline V gene are LNHDA and SQIVND (reference sequence). V was shortened by 7 bases and J by 4 bases, with 16 bases between the two germline ends. The CDR3 totals 14 residues. In nucleotides, the CDR3 is TGTGCCAGTACCACAGTGTGGCGGGCAGAGACCCAGTACTTC. It codes for CASTTVWRAETQYF.

The chain uses TRBV27 and TRBJ2-5, with D hard to call. The CDR3 sequence is 13 residues long. From germline, CDR1 is MNHEY and CDR2 SMNVEV (reference sequence). Trimming took 5 bases from V and 1 from J, leaving 8 bases between them. CDR3 bases: TGTGCCAGCAGTCCTAACACCCAAGAGACCCAGTACTTC. It yields the protein CASSPNTQETQYF.